These T cell receptor beta chains were read from a single sample in a study of T cell responses to AZD1222 COVID-19 vaccine. Sequencing was performed with immunoSEQ multiplex PCR; in TCRdb, only in-frame clones are kept and a portion is missing. This table holds around 180,000 clones, about 90% found once. The sequencing here drew on peripheral blood, taken on day 0 of AZD1222 vaccination. These TCRs come from an adult in good health. Both conserved end residues are part of each CDR3. D genes are given only for firm matches. Some rows mark clone size as missing; the rest say once, few, many or name a class of expanded clone.

TRBJ2-2	.	.	TRBV24-1	TGTGCCACCAGTGATTTTCTGAATAGTGGGCTGTTTTTT	CATSDFLNSGLFF
TRBJ2-7	.	.	TRBV5-8	TGTGCCGACCGGGACGGCCGGAGTTACGAGCAGTACTTC	CADRDGRSYEQYF
TRBJ2-7	.	TRBD1	TRBV5-1	TGCGCCAGCAGCGGGACAGCCTACGAGCAGTACTTC	CASSGTAYEQYF
TRBJ2-7	.	TRBD2	TRBV28	TGTGCCAGCAGTTCCGGGACTAGCGGGAACAACGAGCAGTACTTC	CASSSGTSGNNEQYF
TRBJ2-1	.	TRBD1	TRBV29-1	TGCAGCGTTGAAGGGGACAGGGGGGATGAGCAGTTCTTC	CSVEGDRGDEQFF
TRBJ1-2	.	TRBD1	TRBV19	TGTGCCAGTAGTATAGATCCCTGGACAGGTGGCTACACCTTC	CASSIDPWTGGYTF
TRBJ1-5	.	.	TRBV5-8	TGTGCCAGCAGCTTGTTGATCGGCAATCAGCCCCAGCATTTT	CASSLLIGNQPQHF
TRBJ1-1	.	.	TRBV9	TGTGCCAGCAGCGTGTGGGGTGGGGAAGCTTTCTTT	CASSVWGGEAFF
TRBJ2-1	.	TRBD2	TRBV3-1/TRBV3-2	TGTGCCAGCAGCCAAGGACTAGCGGGAGTAGGGAGTGGTTCCTACAATGAGCAGTTCTTC	CASSQGLAGVGSGSYNEQFF
TRBJ1-2	.	.	TRBV19	TGTGCCAGTAGTATTGGTCTAGGCTACACCTTC	CASSIGLGYTF
TRBJ1-1	once	TRBD1	TRBV6-2/TRBV6-3	TGTGCCAGCAGCGCCAACAGGGGGACTGAAGCTTTCTTT	CASSANRGTEAFF
TRBJ2-6	.	.	TRBV11-3	TGTGCCAGCAGCTCCGGTACAGCCGGGGCCAACGTCCTGACTTTC	CASSSGTAGANVLTF
TRBJ1-2	few	.	TRBV18	TGTGCCAGCTCACCTGACTGGGGGGGAGGCTATGGCTACACCTTC	CASSPDWGGGYGYTF
TRBJ1-1	.	.	TRBV18	TGTGCCAGCTCGTCTGGGATGAACACTGAAGCTTTCTTT	CASSSGMNTEAFF
TRBJ2-3	.	TRBD2	TRBV6-5	TGTGCCAGCAGTTACCTAGCGGAACACACAGATACGCAGTATTTT	CASSYLAEHTDTQYF
TRBJ2-1	.	TRBD2	TRBV3-1/TRBV3-2	TGTGCCAGCAGCCACCCCACTAGCGGGAGGCGATTTGTAGGGTCCTACAATGAGCAGTTCTTC	CASSHPTSGRRFVGSYNEQFF
TRBJ2-7	.	TRBD1	TRBV2	TGTGCCAGCACCCAAAATCAGGGGGCCCGGCTCCCCTACGAGCAGTACTTC	CASTQNQGARLPYEQYF
TRBJ1-2	.	.	TRBV27	TGTGCCAGCAGTTTATATGCCGAGGGGTATGGCTACACCTTC	CASSLYAEGYGYTF
TRBJ1-4	few	.	TRBV3-1/TRBV3-2	TGTGCCAGCAGCGACCGGATTACTAATGAAAAACTGTTTTTT	CASSDRITNEKLFF
TRBJ1-5	.	.	TRBV27	TGTGCCAGCAGTTTATACCGGGCAGCCAATCAGCCCCAGCATTTT	CASSLYRAANQPQHF
TRBJ2-4	.	.	TRBV18	TGTGCCAGCTCACCAGGCGACGGAAACATTCAGTACTTC	CASSPGDGNIQYF
TRBJ2-3	.	.	TRBV5-1	TGCGCCAGCAGCCCTGAGGGCCTTCCCCCCACAGATACGCAGTATTTT	CASSPEGLPPTDTQYF
TRBJ2-3	.	TRBD2	TRBV9	TGTGCCAGCAGCGTTGCCGGGGGGGGTGCCACAGATACGCAGTATTTT	CASSVAGGGATDTQYF
TRBJ2-2	.	.	TRBV9	TGTGCCAGCAGCGAGACGCTAGCCACCGGGGAGCTGTTTTTT	CASSETLATGELFF
TRBJ2-7	.	TRBD2	TRBV6-5	TGTGCCAGTGCGGGAGGTCCCTACGAGCAGTACTTC	CASAGGPYEQYF
TRBJ1-2	.	.	TRBV14	TGTGCCAGCAGCCAAGTGACGTCACTCTATGGCTACACCTTC	CASSQVTSLYGYTF
TRBJ2-7	.	.	TRBV6-5	TGTGCCAGCAGTTTTTACCCGGAGGGTTACTACGAGCAGTACTTC	CASSFYPEGYYEQYF
TRBJ2-1	.	TRBD2	TRBV5-1	TGCGCCAGCAGCTTGACTAGCGGCTCCTACAATGAGCAGTTCTTC	CASSLTSGSYNEQFF
TRBJ2-2	.	TRBD2	TRBV18	TGTGCCAGCTCACAGGCCAGGGACCTGACTAGCGGGAGCGTCGGGGAGCTGTTTTTT	CASSQARDLTSGSVGELFF
TRBJ1-3	once	.	TRBV11-2	TGTGCCAGCAGCGAATACCGACGACTCTCTGGAAACACCATATATTTT	CASSEYRRLSGNTIYF
TRBJ2-7	.	TRBD2	TRBV6-1	TGTGCCAGCAGTGAAGTAGGGGGACTAGTGTCCTACGAGCAGTACTTC	CASSEVGGLVSYEQYF
TRBJ2-1	few	.	TRBV20-1	TGCAGTGTCAGGTTTTACAATGAGCAGTTCTTC	CSVRFYNEQFF
TRBJ1-6	.	.	TRBV15	TGTGCCACCAGCAGAGATCGGGGCAGTTCACCCCTCCACTTT	CATSRDRGSSPLHF
TRBJ1-5	.	TRBD1	TRBV6-5	TGTGCCAGCAGACCGGACAGGGGAAGCAATCAGCCCCAGCATTTT	CASRPDRGSNQPQHF
TRBJ2-7	.	.	TRBV28	TGTGCCAGCAGCCCCGGCACCCGAACCTCCTACGAGCAGTACTTC	CASSPGTRTSYEQYF
TRBJ1-2	.	.	TRBV30	TGTGCCTGGAGGGACTATGGCTACACCTTC	CAWRDYGYTF
TRBJ2-7	.	TRBD2	TRBV6-5	TGTGCCAGCAGTTACGCCCGGGGGGGTTCCTACGAGCAGTACTTC	CASSYARGGSYEQYF
TRBJ1-1	.	.	TRBV5-1	TGCGCCAGCAGCTTGGATGGCGGGGGTCACACTGAAGCTTTCTTT	CASSLDGGGHTEAFF
TRBJ1-2	once	TRBD1	TRBV6-1	TGTGCCAGCAGTGAAGCTACCCCGGGACAGGGATGGAACTATGGCTACACCTTC	CASSEATPGQGWNYGYTF
TRBJ2-1	.	.	TRBV18	TGTGCCAGCTCACCAGCAGGAGGGGGTCTCGGCGGCAATGAGCAGTTCTTC	CASSPAGGGLGGNEQFF
TRBJ2-3	.	.	TRBV5-4	TGTGCCAGCAGCTTGCGCGGGGTAGGCGCAGATACGCAGTATTTT	CASSLRGVGADTQYF
TRBJ2-7	.	TRBD2	TRBV6-5	TGTGCCAGCCGGACTAGCGGCTACGAGCAGTACTTC	CASRTSGYEQYF